This T cell receptor (beta chain) comes out of a study of shared T cell receptors in the human thymus. The V and J ends lost 1 base and 4 bases, in that order; junction bases with no gene match: 10. CDR3 length equals 17 residues. Germline lookup yields CDR1 SGHRS and CDR2 YFSETQ. In this sample, this clone turned up once. Sequenced by immunoSEQ multiplex PCR; TCRdb stores in-frame clones only, minus some. The sample carries roughly 660,000 clones, 88% recorded once. The same sample was also studied in work on human thymus T cells. That investigation notes: In corrective heart surgery, resections were taken, and these provided the thymus tissue. Across thymic and blood repertoires, the usage of V and J genes appeared to be biased. Related research found strongly overlapping thymic repertoires in unrelated individuals.

The sequenced material came from thymocytes. The origin of this receptor is a boy less than two years old with a congenital heart defect. The chain employs TRBV5-1 and TRBJ2-3; 9 nucleotides agree with TRBD2. Written as DNA, the CDR3 is TGCGCCAGCAGCTTGCTAGCGGGACTACCTCGCCCAGATACGCAGTATTTT. It is translated as CASSLLAGLPRPDTQYF.